This T cell receptor (beta chain) was recovered during a study of graft-versus-host responses after intestinal transplantation. Turning to the study itself: Transplant recipients had multivisceral, liver-intestinal, or isolated intestinal grafts.

Sequencing was performed with immunoSEQ multiplex PCR; in TCRdb, only in-frame clones are kept and a portion is missing. Altogether 7,800 or so clones are present, about 29% being singletons, with the ten largest covering nearly 4%. In its sample, this clone was seen a few times. CDR1 LNHDA and CDR2 SQIVND come from the germline V gene (reference sequence). The ends lost 5 bases at V and 2 bases at J; junction bases unmatched: 16. The CDR3 loop spans 20 amino acids. Study-level findings and limits: Early after transplant, HvG declines were associated with peak levels of circulating GvH clones. Across patients carrying graft-donor T cell macrochimerism, allografts held high graft-versus-host to host-versus-graft clonal ratios.

Responder CD3+CD4+ and CD3+CD8+ cells that were proliferating and CFSE-low were sorted after the reaction. J is TRBJ2-3 and V is TRBV19; TRBD2 matches 13 bases. The receptor's source is a human patient who was an organ donor for intestinal transplantation. The material was alloreactive CD4+ T cells from a mixed lymphocyte reaction culture, obtained before transplantation. Described subset: CFSE-low proliferating T cells sorted from roughly six-day pre-transplant mixed lymphocyte reaction (GvH or HvG direction). CDR3 in DNA: TGTGCCAGTAGTCGAAGGATGACTAGCGGGAGGTCCCCGTCCACAGATACGCAGTATTTT. This sequence encodes CASSRRMTSGRSPSTDTQYF.